Following are 21 T cell receptor beta chains from one sample sequenced in a study of T cell repertoires in cytomegalovirus infection. In TCRdb, the reads were re-called with MiXCR into one record per CDR3 protein. There are 100,000 to 150,000 distinct CDR3 sequences in the sample; approximately 9.2% occur only once, and about a tenth lies in the top ten. The sample consisted of PBMCs. The receptors here all came from a human donor in good health (CMV status not recorded). Some clones in this sample may be carry-over from other donors' samples.

This clonotype was seen a few times. The CDR3 sequence: CSATPQAGGQETQYF. DNA of the CDR3: TGCAGTGCCACTCCCCAGGCGGGGGGGCAAGAGACCCAGTACTTC. The J gene is TRBJ2-5, the V gene TRBV20-1, with 9 bases identical to TRBD2. Germline lookup yields CDR1 DFQATT and CDR2 SNEGSKA (reference sequence). The trim removed 6 bases at V and 2 bases at J, leaving 10 bases unmatched. CDR3 size: 15 residues.

This rearrangement joins TRBV20-1 to TRBJ2-3; 9 nucleotides match TRBD2. CDR1 DFQATT and CDR2 SNEGSKA come from the germline V gene (reference sequence). The CDR3 is 14 amino acids. J gave up 2 bases and V 3 bases, and 3 bases lay outside the gene matches. The CDR3 is CSASSSGTTDTQYF. As DNA, the CDR3 is TGCAGTGCTAGCTCTAGCGGGACCACAGATACGCAGTATTTT.

V is TRBV5-6 and J is TRBJ2-1, with D tentatively TRBD1 (5 bases). The CDR3 is 14 amino acids. Trimming took 4 bases from V and 5 from J, leaving 13 bases between them. The germline V gene encodes CDR1 SGHDT and CDR2 YYEEEE. The CDR3, as DNA: TGTGCCAGCAGCCGGACACCAGTTAACAATGAGCAGTTCTTC. Protein sequence: CASSRTPVNNEQFF.

This clonotype was counted a few times. The chain uses TRBV19 and TRBJ2-3, with D possibly matching TRBD2 (6 bases). Trimming removed 5 bases from V and 2 bases from J, with 17 bases in between. Germline V gene sequence: CDR1 LNHDA, CDR2 SQIVND (reference sequence). This CDR3 has 16 residues. Here the CDR3 reads CASSSWDSSITDTQYF. The CDR3 DNA is TGTGCCAGTAGTTCCTGGGACTCAAGCATCACAGATACGCAGTATTTT. Based on the CDR3 plus reference TRBV19 and TRBJ2-3, the full variable domain is DGGITQSPKYLFRKEGQNVTLSCEQNLNHDAMYWYRQDPGQGLRLIYYSQIVNDFQKGDIAEGYSVSREKKESFPLTVTSAQKNPTAFYLCASSSWDSSITDTQYFGPGTRLTVL.

The V and J genes are TRBV29-1 and TRBJ2-3; D is perhaps TRBD1 or TRBD2 (6 bases each). Germline values: CDR1 SQVTM, CDR2 ANQGSEA. Trimming stripped 4 bases from V and 2 bases from J, with 13 bases between. CDR3 size: 14 residues. The CDR3 region has the DNA TGCAGCGTTGTATTTAGGGGGGTCACAGATACGCAGTATTTT. Translated, it gives CSVVFRGVTDTQYF.

The chain recombines TRBV19 with TRBJ1-1, with TRBD1 as a possible D gene (6 bases). The length of the CDR3 is 14 residues. CDR1 and CDR2 from the germline V gene are LNHDA and SQIVND (reference sequence). V was trimmed by 4 bases and J by 2 bases, leaving 11 bases between them. This CDR3 reads CASSTQDRNTEAFF. CDR3 sequence (DNA): TGTGCCAGTAGTACGCAGGACAGAAACACTGAAGCTTTCTTT.

This chain links TRBV20-1 with TRBJ1-1, with 10 bases identical to TRBD1. In germline, CDR1 is DFQATT, CDR2 SNEGSKA (reference sequence). With 3 bases clipped from V and 7 bases from J, the junction kept 5 bases outside the gene matches. CDR3 length equals 13 residues. The CDR3 DNA sequence: TGCAGTGCTAGTGCGACAGGGGGCTTTGAAGCTTTCTTT. It specifies CSASATGGFEAFF.

This chain joins TRBV6-8 and TRBJ1-5; the match to TRBD1 covers 12 bases. V gave up 6 bases and J gave up 0 bases; unmatched junction bases: 9. The germline V gene has CDR1 MNHGY and CDR2 SAAAGT. CDR3 length: 18 residues. CDR3 amino acids: CASSPGTGGEDSNQPQHF. For the CDR3, the DNA is TGTGCCAGCAGCCCAGGGACAGGGGGCGAGGATAGCAATCAGCCCCAGCATTTT.

The V call is TRBV5-4, the J call TRBJ1-5; D is uncertain. The CDR3 extends over 15 amino acids. Trimming shortened V by 3 bases and J by 6 bases, and 16 bases separated the two germline ends. Germline CDR1 SGHNT, CDR2 YYREEE (reference sequence). CDR3 loop: CASSSDKDVGQPQHF. CDR3 coding DNA: TGTGCCAGCAGCTCAGACAAGGATGTCGGTCAGCCCCAGCATTTT.

This clonotype appeared many times. The chain uses TRBV10-3 and TRBJ2-5; D unclear. The length of the CDR3 is 14 residues. The V end was cut by 0 bases, the J end by 5 bases, with 10 bases between. Germline-derived CDR1 and CDR2 are ENHRY and SYGVKD. The DNA for the CDR3 is TGTGCCATCAGTGAGTCGGGTCAGGCGGAGACCCAGTACTTC. Amino acids: CAISESGQAETQYF.

This clonotype showed up many times. The chain is built from TRBV10-3 and TRBJ2-3; 9 bases are shared with TRBD1. The CDR3 is made up of 14 amino acids. The germline CDR1 and CDR2 sequences are ENHRY and SYGVKD. Unmatched junction bases numbered 6, after V lost 6 bases and J lost 5 bases. CDR3 amino acids: CAISVTGGRDTQYF. The CDR3 DNA sequence: TGTGCCATCAGCGTTACAGGGGGCCGAGATACGCAGTATTTT.

This clonotype came up many times. The chain has TRBV19 and TRBJ1-2, with D possibly matching TRBD1 (5 bases). This CDR3 has 13 residues. Germline CDR1 LNHDA, CDR2 SQIVND (reference sequence). Trimming took off 10 bases at V and 0 bases at J, with 12 bases between the two ends. CDR3 sequence: CATGTEANYGYTF. The CDR3 DNA reads TGTGCCACTGGGACCGAAGCTAACTATGGCTACACCTTC.

This clonotype showed up many times. The chain recombines TRBV7-2 with TRBJ2-1; D might be TRBD1 (5 bases). The CDR3 has 14 residues. CDR1 is SGHTA and CDR2 is FQGNSA in the germline V gene. The V and J ends lost 6 bases and 6 bases respectively, with 15 bases between them. The CDR3 spells CASRPTQGGNEQFF. The CDR3 DNA follows: TGTGCCAGCAGACCCACCCAGGGTGGCAATGAGCAGTTCTTC.

This clonotype was observed many times. The chain combines TRBV20-1 with TRBJ1-1; the D gene is possibly TRBD1 (6 bases). This CDR3 has 13 residues. Germline CDR1 and CDR2: DFQATT and SNEGSKA (reference sequence). Trimming shortened V by 2 bases and J by 11 bases, and 18 bases separated the two germline ends. The CDR3 loop is CSARPGHPGVAFF. In DNA, the CDR3 is TGCAGTGCTAGACCGGGACATCCGGGGGTGGCTTTCTTT.

The gene calls are TRBV18 and TRBJ1-6; 9 bases are shared with TRBD1. This CDR3 has 15 residues. Germline-derived CDR1 and CDR2 are KGHSH and LQKENI. Trimming cost V 3 bases and J 7 bases; bases outside gene matches: 4. Here the CDR3 reads CASSPGQGWNSPLHF. The CDR3 DNA reads TGTGCCAGCTCACCGGGACAGGGATGGAATTCACCCCTCCACTTT.

This clonotype was recorded many times. The chain couples TRBV6-5 to TRBJ2-7, with a possible D match to TRBD1 (7 bases). Looked up from germline, CDR1 is MNHEY and CDR2 is SVGAGI. The CDR3 totals 13 residues. Trimming pared 8 bases from V and 4 bases from J, leaving 15 bases between. The CDR3 loop is CASGKTGTYEQYF. The DNA for the CDR3 is TGTGCCAGCGGAAAGACAGGGACTTACGAGCAGTACTTC.

In this sample, this clonotype turned up a few times. The chain is built from TRBV5-1 and TRBJ1-4; the match to TRBD1 covers 7 bases. The CDR3 is 16 residues long. The V and J ends lost 4 bases and 8 bases, in that order; junction bases with no gene match: 14. Germline V gene sequence: CDR1 SGHRS, CDR2 YFSETQ. In DNA, the CDR3 is TGCGCCAGCAGCGACACGATCGGGGTAGGGGGCGAAAAACTGTTTTTT. It specifies CASSDTIGVGGEKLFF.

In its sample, this clonotype was seen many times. The chain combines TRBV7-2 with TRBJ2-2; D gene uncertain. Germline lookup yields CDR1 SGHTA and CDR2 FQGNSA. V shed 3 bases and J shed 7 bases, with 3 bases lying between them. CDR3 length equals 11 residues. The CDR3 loop is CASSFYGELFF. CDR3 nucleotides: TGTGCCAGCAGCTTCTACGGGGAGCTGTTTTTT.

This sequence joins TRBV3-1 and TRBJ1-6; TRBD1 matches at 9 bases. The V gene's germline CDR1 is LGHDT and CDR2 YNNKEL (reference sequence). The V gene end was trimmed by 3 bases and the J gene end by 4 bases; junction bases not matched to a gene: 4. The CDR3 contains 16 residues. The CDR3 sequence is CASSQGTGSYNSPLHF. CDR3 bases: TGTGCCAGCAGCCAGGGGACAGGGAGTTATAATTCACCCCTCCACTTT.

At least ten counts were recorded for this clonotype. The gene calls are TRBV24-1 and TRBJ2-2, with TRBD1 matching 8 bases. CDR1 is KGHDR and CDR2 is SFDVKD in the germline V gene. The CDR3 contains 16 residues. J gave up 2 bases and V 4 bases, and 5 bases lay outside the gene matches. CDR3 nucleotides: TGTGCCACCAGTGACCCCGGGACAGGCAACACCGGGGAGCTGTTTTTT. Protein: CATSDPGTGNTGELFF.

This clonotype was counted a few times. CDR3: CSARPVVEQFF. DNA for the CDR3: TGCAGTGCTAGGCCGGTTGTTGAGCAGTTCTTC. The gene calls are TRBV20-1 and TRBJ2-1; D gene unclear. With 3 bases removed from V and 9 bases from J, the gap between germline ends came to 9 bases. CDR1 is DFQATT and CDR2 is SNEGSKA in the germline V gene (reference sequence). The CDR3 extends over 11 amino acids.